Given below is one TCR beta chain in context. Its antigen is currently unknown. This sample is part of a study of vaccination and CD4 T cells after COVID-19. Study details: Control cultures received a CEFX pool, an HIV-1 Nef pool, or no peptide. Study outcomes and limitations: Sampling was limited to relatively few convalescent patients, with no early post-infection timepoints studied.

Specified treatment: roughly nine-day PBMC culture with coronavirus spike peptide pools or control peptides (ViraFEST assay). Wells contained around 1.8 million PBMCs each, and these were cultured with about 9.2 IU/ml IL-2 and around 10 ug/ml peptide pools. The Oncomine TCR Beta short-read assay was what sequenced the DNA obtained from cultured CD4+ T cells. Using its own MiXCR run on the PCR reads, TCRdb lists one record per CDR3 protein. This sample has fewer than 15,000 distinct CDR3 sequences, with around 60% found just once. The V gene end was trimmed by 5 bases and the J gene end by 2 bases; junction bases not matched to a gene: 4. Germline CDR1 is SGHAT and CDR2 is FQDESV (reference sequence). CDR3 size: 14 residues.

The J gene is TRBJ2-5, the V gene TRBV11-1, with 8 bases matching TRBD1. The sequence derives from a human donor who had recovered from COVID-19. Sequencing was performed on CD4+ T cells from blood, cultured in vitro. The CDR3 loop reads CASSIGQGQETQYF. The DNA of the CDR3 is TGTGCCAGCAGCATCGGACAGGGTCAAGAGACCCAGTACTTC.